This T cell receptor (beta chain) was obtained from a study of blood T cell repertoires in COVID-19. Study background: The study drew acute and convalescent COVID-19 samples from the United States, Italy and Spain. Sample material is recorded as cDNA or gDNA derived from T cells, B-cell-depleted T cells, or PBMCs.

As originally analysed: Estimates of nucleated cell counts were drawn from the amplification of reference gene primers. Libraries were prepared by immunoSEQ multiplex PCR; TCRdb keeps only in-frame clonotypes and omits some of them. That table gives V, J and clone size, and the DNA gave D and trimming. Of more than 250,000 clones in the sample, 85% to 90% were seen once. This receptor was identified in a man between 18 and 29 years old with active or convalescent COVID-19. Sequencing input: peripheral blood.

CDR3 loop: CASSSSLAISYNEQFF. In DNA, the CDR3 is TGTGCCAGCAGTTCCTCTCTAGCGATCTCCTACAATGAGCAGTTCTTC. The V and J genes are TRBV6-5 and TRBJ2-1; D is possibly TRBD2 (6 bases). The CDR3 length is 16 residues. In germline, CDR1 is MNHEY, CDR2 SVGAGI. Deletions cut 4 bases from V and 0 bases from J, with 13 bases between.